Following are 5 T cell receptor beta chains from one sample sequenced in a study of cytotoxic CD8 clonotypes in ibrutinib-treated CLL. The method was immunoSEQ multiplex PCR; TCRdb's version includes in-frame clones alone and lacks a portion of them. The table includes around 330,000 clones, roughly 67% detected once. The sequencing here drew on PBMCs, taken after 36 months of ibrutinib treatment. The receptor source for this set is a human donor with chronic lymphocytic leukemia.

This clone was counted ten times or more. The chain couples TRBV7-2 to TRBJ2-3; no definite D call. From germline, CDR1 is SGHTA and CDR2 FQGNSA. There are 13 residues in the CDR3. V dropped 0 bases and J dropped 2 bases, with 3 bases sitting between them. CDR3: CASSLAYTDTQYF. In DNA, the CDR3 is TGTGCCAGCAGCTTAGCTTACACAGATACGCAGTATTTT. The full variable domain, its missing parts supplied by reference TRBV7-2 and TRBJ2-3, is GAGVSQSPSNKVTEKGKDVELRCDPISGHTALYWYRQSLGQGLEFLIYFQGNSAPDKSGLPSDRFSAERTGGSVSTLTIQRTQQEDSAVYLCASSLAYTDTQYFGPGTRLTVL.

The chain recombines TRBV27 with TRBJ1-2, with TRBD1 matching 7 bases. CDR1 MNHEY and CDR2 SMNVEV come from the germline V gene (reference sequence). V shed 5 bases and J 6 bases; nucleotides not matched to a gene: 12. The CDR3 loop spans 15 amino acids. CDR3 residues: CASSLSQGVGDGYTF. The CDR3 DNA follows: TGTGCCAGCAGTCTAAGCCAGGGGGTCGGGGATGGCTACACCTTC.

There are a few counts of this clone. This rearrangement joins TRBV7-8 to TRBJ1-2, with 7 bases matching TRBD1. The germline CDR1 and CDR2 sequences are SGHVS and FQNEAQ. With V trimmed by 1 base and J by 4 bases, 6 bases remained unmatched. This CDR3 has 15 amino acids. The CDR3 nucleotides read TGTGCCAGCAGCTTAGAGGGACAGCCTATCTATGGCTACACCTTC. Its protein is CASSLEGQPIYGYTF. Variable domain in full (rest from reference TRBV7-8 and TRBJ1-2): GAGVSQSPRYKVAKRGQDVALRCDPISGHVSLFWYQQALGQGPEFLTYFQNEAQLDKSGLPSDRFFAERPEGSVSTLKIQRTQQEDSAVYLCASSLEGQPIYGYTFGSGTRLTVV.

This sequence joins TRBV5-6 and TRBJ1-6, with D possibly TRBD1 on 5 matching bases. The V gene lost 4 bases and the J gene lost 7 bases, with 12 bases spanning the gap. CDR1 is SGHDT and CDR2 is YYEEEE in the germline V gene. This CDR3 region has 14 residues. The CDR3 sequence: CASSVGRGNSPLHF. As DNA, the CDR3 is TGTGCCAGCAGCGTGGGGCGCGGGAATTCACCCCTCCACTTT.

The rearrangement joins TRBV25-1 to TRBJ2-1; maybe TRBD2 (5 bases). With 0 bases removed from V and 2 bases from J, the gap between germline ends came to 14 bases. Germline V CDR1 and CDR2: MGHDK, SYGVNS. The CDR3 runs 17 residues. CDR3: CASSEYGNPLTYNEQFF. CDR3 sequence (DNA): TGTGCCAGCAGTGAATACGGGAACCCTCTCACCTACAATGAGCAGTTCTTC.